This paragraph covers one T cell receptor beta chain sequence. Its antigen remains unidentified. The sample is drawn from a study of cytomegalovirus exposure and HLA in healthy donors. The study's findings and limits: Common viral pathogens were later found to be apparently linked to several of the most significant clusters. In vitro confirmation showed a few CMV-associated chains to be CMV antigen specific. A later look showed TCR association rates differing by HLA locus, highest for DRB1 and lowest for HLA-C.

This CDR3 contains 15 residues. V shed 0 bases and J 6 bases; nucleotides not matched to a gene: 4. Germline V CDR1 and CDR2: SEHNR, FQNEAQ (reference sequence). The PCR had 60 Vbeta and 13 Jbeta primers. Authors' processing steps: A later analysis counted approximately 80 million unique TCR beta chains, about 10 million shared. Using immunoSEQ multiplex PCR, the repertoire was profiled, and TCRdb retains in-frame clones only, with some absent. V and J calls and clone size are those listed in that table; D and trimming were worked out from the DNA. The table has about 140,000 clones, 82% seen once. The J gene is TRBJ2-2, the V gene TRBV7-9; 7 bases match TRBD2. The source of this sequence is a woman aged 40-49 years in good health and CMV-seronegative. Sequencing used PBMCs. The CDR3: CASSLAGGKPGELFF. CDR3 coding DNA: TGTGCCAGCAGCTTAGCGGGAGGGAAACCCGGGGAGCTGTTTTTT.